The subject of this entry is one TCR beta chain. The source of the sample is a study of blood T cell repertoires in COVID-19. V gave up 5 bases and J gave up 6 bases, with 5 bases separating them. Germline V gene sequence: CDR1 MNHEY, CDR2 SVGAGI. The CDR3 spans 11 residues. TCRdb keeps only in-frame clones here, not all; method: immunoSEQ multiplex PCR. The sample consists of roughly 300,000 clones, over 70% of them appearing once. Material: peripheral blood. The clonotype was recovered from a woman aged 35 to 49 who had recovered from COVID-19. This chain joins TRBV6-5 and TRBJ1-5, with no clear D. CDR3: CASSNSQPQHF. In nucleotides, the CDR3 is TGTGCCAGCAGTAATAGTCAGCCCCAGCATTTT.